The T cell receptor beta chain described here comes from a study of memory CD4+ T cells and cytomegalovirus serostatus (dated by TCRdb to between 2017 and 2020). Background for the entire study: A total of about 33 healthy Belgian adults, of whom 9 were CMV seropositive and about 25 were CMV seronegative, were included in the cohort. CD4+ memory TCRbeta repertoires of a Belgian cohort with known cytomegalovirus serostatus were sequenced in order to replicate a published TCR-based CMV serostatus classifier. General conclusions and limits of the study: For predicting CMV serostatus, the median bootstrapped AUC was about 0.95 using the original framework and 0.91 using a US-trained random forest. Results were interpreted as suggesting that the CMV-associated TCR signature is largely present in the CD4+ memory repertoire. On the Belgian cohort, the classifier built on the original framework reached a median bootstrapped AUC of about 0.95, with a 95% CI of 0.76-1.00. Of about 180 previously reported CMV-associated TCRbeta sequences, 67 appeared in the CD4+ memory repertoires, each in one to five individuals. Only CD4+CD45RO+ memory cells were sequenced, unlike the original study, which covered naive and memory CD4+ and CD8+ populations.

Genomic DNA was extracted from sorted cells with the Quick-DNA Microprep Kit. Amplification of TCRbeta DNA was done with the immunoSEQ hsTCRbeta kit, following the protocol from the manufacturer. An Illumina MiSeq instrument was used to sequence the TCRbeta libraries. In the authors' own workflow: Following removal of out-of-frame sequences, around 2.4 million distinct TCRbeta sequences were retained, with an average of roughly 70,000 per individual. Two values were used to score each individual: the count of 164 previously reported CMV-associated TCRbeta sequences and the total count of productive distinct TCRbeta sequences. A beta-binomial model was reimplemented in Python, and scikit-learn random forests with default parameters were trained on US cohort data. On the Belgian cohort, classifier performance was reported as the median AUC, along with percentile confidence intervals, across 10,000 bootstrap iterations. Here the immuneACCESS table is served through TCRdb, limited to in-frame sequences with V and J called. Missing clones are a known gap in these copies; in checked studies unresolved V genes cover under half, and the rest lacks a known reason. V and J calls and clone size are those listed in that table; D and trimming were worked out from the DNA. Recorded for this sample are 50,000 to 65,000 clones; over 60% of them occurred a single time. The top ten constitute around 1.5% of the sample.

CDR1 and CDR2 (KGHSH, LQKENI) derive from the germline V gene. The CDR3 covers 13 residues, taking in both the cysteine and the phenylalanine. Here the CDR3 DNA is all that survives: 39 bases in frame from base 1. After removal of 3 bases from V and 6 bases from J, the junction retains 3 bases not matched to a gene. Single viable CD3+CD4+CD8-CD45RO+ cells were sorted as memory CD4+ T cells on a FACSAria II. To determine CMV serostatus, a Roche Elecsys assay was used that detects serum IgG against CMV pp150, pp28, p38 and p52. After the samples were thawed, total CD4+ T cells were enriched through positive selection using CD4 magnetic microbeads. The samples came from a separate study whose specific focus was interrogating the CD4+ T cell memory repertoire. Following standard operating procedures, peripheral blood mononuclear cells were isolated and cryopreserved, while serum was kept at -80 degrees C. The staining relied on CD3-PerCP (BW264/56), CD4-APC (RPA-T4), CD45RO-PE (UCHT1) and CD8-Pacific Orange (3B5) antibodies, and Sytox blue was used to exclude non-viable cells.

Remarks on this clone: The antigen this receptor binds is unknown. No per-base quality is available; no much larger clone lies one base away.

The source is an adult in good health and CMV-seropositive. The V gene is TRBV18 and the J gene is TRBJ1-2; 8 bases in the middle match TRBD1. Specimen: memory CD4+ T cells from blood. The DNA is TGTGCCAGCTCACCGAACAGGGGGAATGGCTACACCTTC. This yields the protein CASSPNRGNGYTF.